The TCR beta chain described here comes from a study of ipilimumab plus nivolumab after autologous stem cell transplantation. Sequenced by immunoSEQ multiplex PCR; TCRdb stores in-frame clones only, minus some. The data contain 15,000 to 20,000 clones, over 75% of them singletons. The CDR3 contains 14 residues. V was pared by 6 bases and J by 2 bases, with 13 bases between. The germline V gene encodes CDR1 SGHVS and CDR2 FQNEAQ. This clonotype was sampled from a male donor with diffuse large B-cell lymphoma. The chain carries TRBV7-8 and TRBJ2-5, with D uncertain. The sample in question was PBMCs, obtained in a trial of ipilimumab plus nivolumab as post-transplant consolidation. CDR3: CASRPVLGQETQYF. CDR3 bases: TGTGCCAGCAGACCCGTTCTGGGGCAAGAGACCCAGTACTTC.